This TCR beta chain was recovered during a study of T cell repertoires in cytomegalovirus infection. Whole-study context: CMV infection together with matching HLA type was indicated by public TCR beta signatures.

The V and J ends lost 1 base and 0 bases, in that order; junction bases with no gene match: 14. The CDR3 has 20 residues. Germline loops: CDR1 SGHTA, CDR2 FQGNSA. General study results and limits: CMV carriers with the relevant HLA were identified by cumulative public TCR beta family frequency. The ex vivo response was dominated by HLA-C-restricted CMV-specific TCR beta clonotypes.

Ten or more counts support this clonotype. Its antigen is unknown. TCRdb reprocessed the reads with MiXCR, giving one entry per CDR3 protein. The sample contains roughly 90,000 distinct CDR3 sequences, roughly a quarter of which appear only once. This chain joins TRBV7-2 and TRBJ1-5; 8 positions match TRBD1. The source was CD8+ T cells from cultured PBMCs, collected from culture after CMV antigen stimulation. This TCR was recovered from a human donor in good health (CMV status not recorded). Some clones in this sample may be carry-over from other donors' samples. The CDR3 DNA sequence: TGTGCCAGCAGCTTAGAGGGTGACAGGGGCGGAACTTATAGCAATCAGCCCCAGCATTTT. This encodes CASSLEGDRGGTYSNQPQHF.